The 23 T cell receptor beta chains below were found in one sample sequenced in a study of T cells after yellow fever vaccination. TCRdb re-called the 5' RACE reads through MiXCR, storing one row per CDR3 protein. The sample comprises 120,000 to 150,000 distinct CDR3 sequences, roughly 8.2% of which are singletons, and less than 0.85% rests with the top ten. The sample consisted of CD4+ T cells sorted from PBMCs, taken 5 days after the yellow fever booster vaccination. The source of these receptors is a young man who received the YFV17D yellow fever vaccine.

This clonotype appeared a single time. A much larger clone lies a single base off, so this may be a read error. This CDR3 reads CSAGVHETQYF. DNA for the CDR3: TGCAGTGCAGGAGTACATGAGACCCAGTACTTC. The chain combines TRBV20-1 with TRBJ2-5; D call uncertain. This CDR3 is built from 11 residues. The germline V and J ends were trimmed by 6 bases and 5 bases, with 10 bases remaining between them. Germline V gene lookup returns CDR1 DFQATT and CDR2 SNEGSKA (reference sequence).

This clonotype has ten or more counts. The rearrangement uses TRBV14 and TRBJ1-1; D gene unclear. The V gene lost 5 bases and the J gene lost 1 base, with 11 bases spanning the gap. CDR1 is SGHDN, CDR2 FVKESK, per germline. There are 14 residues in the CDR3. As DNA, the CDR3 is TGTGCCAGCAGCTTTTTTGGGGAGAACACTGAAGCTTTCTTT. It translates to CASSFFGENTEAFF. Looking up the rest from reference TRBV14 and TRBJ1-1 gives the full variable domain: EAGVTQFPSHSVIEKGQTVTLRCDPISGHDNLYWYRRVMGKEIKFLLHFVKESKQDESGMPNNRFLAERTGGTYSTLKVQPAELEDSGVYFCASSFFGENTEAFFGQGTRLTVV.

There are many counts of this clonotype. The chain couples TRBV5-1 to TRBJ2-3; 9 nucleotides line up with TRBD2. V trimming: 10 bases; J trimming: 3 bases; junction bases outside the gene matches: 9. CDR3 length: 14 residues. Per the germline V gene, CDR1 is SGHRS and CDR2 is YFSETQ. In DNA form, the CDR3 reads TGCGCCGGATCCCTGAGCGGGGGGACAGATACGCAGTATTTT. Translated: CAGSLSGGTDTQYF. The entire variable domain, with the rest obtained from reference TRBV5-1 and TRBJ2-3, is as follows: KAGVTQTPRYLIKTRGQQVTLSCSPISGHRSVSWYQQTPGQGLQFLFEYFSETQRNKGNFPGRFSGRQFSNSRSEMNVSTLELGDSALYLCAGSLSGGTDTQYFGPGTRLTVL.

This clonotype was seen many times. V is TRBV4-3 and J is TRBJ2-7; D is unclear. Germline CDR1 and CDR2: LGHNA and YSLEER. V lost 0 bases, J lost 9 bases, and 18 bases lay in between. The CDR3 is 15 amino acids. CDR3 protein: CASSQDSGKALAQYF. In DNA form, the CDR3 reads TGCGCCAGCAGCCAAGATTCAGGCAAGGCTTTAGCGCAGTACTTC.

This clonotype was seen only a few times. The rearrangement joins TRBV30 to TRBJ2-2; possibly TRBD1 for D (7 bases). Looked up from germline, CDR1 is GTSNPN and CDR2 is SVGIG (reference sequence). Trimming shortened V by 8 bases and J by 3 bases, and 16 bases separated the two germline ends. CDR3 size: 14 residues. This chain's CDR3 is CAGRAGQYTGELFF. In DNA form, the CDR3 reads TGTGCCGGACGGGCGGGACAGTACACCGGGGAGCTGTTTTTT.

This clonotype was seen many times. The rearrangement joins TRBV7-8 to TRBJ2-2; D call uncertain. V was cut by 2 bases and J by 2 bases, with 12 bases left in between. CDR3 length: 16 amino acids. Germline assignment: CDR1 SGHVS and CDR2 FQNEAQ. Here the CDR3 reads CASSLWAKDNTGELFF. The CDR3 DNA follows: TGTGCCAGCAGCTTATGGGCGAAGGATAACACCGGGGAGCTGTTTTTT.

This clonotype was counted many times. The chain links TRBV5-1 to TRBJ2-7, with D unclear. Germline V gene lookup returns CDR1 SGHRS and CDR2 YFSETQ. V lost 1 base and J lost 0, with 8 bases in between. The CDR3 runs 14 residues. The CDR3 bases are TGCGCCAGCAGCTTGACGGCTAGCTCCTACGAGCAGTACTTC. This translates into CASSLTASSYEQYF. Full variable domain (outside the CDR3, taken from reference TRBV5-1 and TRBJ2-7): KAGVTQTPRYLIKTRGQQVTLSCSPISGHRSVSWYQQTPGQGLQFLFEYFSETQRNKGNFPGRFSGRQFSNSRSEMNVSTLELGDSALYLCASSLTASSYEQYFGPGTRLTVT.

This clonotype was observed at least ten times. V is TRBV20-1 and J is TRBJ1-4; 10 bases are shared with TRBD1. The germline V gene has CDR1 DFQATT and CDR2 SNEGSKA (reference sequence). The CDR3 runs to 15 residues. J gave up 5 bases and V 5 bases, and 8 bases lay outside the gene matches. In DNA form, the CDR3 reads TGCAGTGCTGTGGGACAGGGGATCCCCAATGAAAAACTGTTTTTT. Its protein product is CSAVGQGIPNEKLFF.

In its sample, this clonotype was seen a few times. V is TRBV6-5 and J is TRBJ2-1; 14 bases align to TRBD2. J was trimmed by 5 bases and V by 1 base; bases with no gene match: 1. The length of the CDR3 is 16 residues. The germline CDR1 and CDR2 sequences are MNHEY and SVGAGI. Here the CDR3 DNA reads TGTGCCAGCAGTTACTTGGGACTAGCGGGAGACAATGAGCAGTTCTTC. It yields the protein CASSYLGLAGDNEQFF.

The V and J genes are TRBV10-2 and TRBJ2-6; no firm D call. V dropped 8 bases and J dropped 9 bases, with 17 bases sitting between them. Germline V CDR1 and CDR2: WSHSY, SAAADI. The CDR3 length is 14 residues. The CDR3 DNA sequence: TGCGCCAGCGGGTGGGATTCCCAGATCAACGTCCTGACTTTC. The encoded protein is CASGWDSQINVLTF.

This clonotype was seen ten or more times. The CDR3 is CASSQLAGTGNEQYF. Here the CDR3 DNA reads TGCGCCAGCAGCCAACTCGCTGGGACAGGGAACGAGCAGTACTTC. This rearrangement joins TRBV5-1 to TRBJ2-7; 9 bases are a match to TRBD1. The CDR3 is made up of 15 amino acids. The junction had 10 bases not matched to a gene; V was cut back by 4 bases and J by 5 bases. Germline CDR1 is SGHRS and CDR2 is YFSETQ.

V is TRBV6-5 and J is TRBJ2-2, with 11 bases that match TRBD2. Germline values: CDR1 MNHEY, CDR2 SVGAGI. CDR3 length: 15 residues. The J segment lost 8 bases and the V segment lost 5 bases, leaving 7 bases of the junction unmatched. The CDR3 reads CASSIAGGPTGELFF. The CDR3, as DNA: TGTGCCAGCAGTATAGCGGGAGGGCCGACTGGGGAGCTGTTTTTT.

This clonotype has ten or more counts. CDR3 sequence reads: CASSLSLGYTGELFF. The CDR3 DNA is TGCGCCAGCAGCTTGAGTCTCGGATACACCGGGGAGCTGTTTTTT. The V call is TRBV5-1, the J call TRBJ2-2; no clear D gene. The length of the CDR3 is 15 residues. Germline V gene lookup returns CDR1 SGHRS and CDR2 YFSETQ. The V end was cut by 1 base, the J end by 3 bases, with 10 bases between.

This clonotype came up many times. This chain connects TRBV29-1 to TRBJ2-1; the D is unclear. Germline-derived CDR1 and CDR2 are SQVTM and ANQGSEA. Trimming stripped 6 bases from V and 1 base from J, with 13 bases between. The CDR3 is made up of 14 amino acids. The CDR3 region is CSVLPQRSYNEQFF. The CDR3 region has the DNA TGCAGCGTACTCCCGCAGAGGTCCTACAATGAGCAGTTCTTC.

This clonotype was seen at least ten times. CDR3 amino acids: CASSSGRGAVGTQKGYEQYF. In DNA form, the CDR3 reads TGTGCCAGCAGTTCGGGCCGGGGGGCCGTGGGGACTCAAAAGGGGTACGAGCAGTACTTC. The V call is TRBV12-3 or TRBV12-4, the J call TRBJ2-7; D is possibly TRBD2 (7 bases). V dropped 4 bases and J dropped 4 bases, with 32 bases sitting between them. The CDR3 totals 20 residues.

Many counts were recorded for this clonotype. In DNA form, the CDR3 reads TGTGCCAGCAGCTTAGCAGCTGGACATGGGGCTTTCTTT. This encodes CASSLAAGHGAFF. This rearrangement joins TRBV7-9 to TRBJ1-1; D is perhaps TRBD1 (5 bases). The CDR3 is made up of 13 amino acids. Trimming took 0 bases from V and 11 from J, leaving 13 bases between them. Germline V gives CDR1 SEHNR, CDR2 FQNEAQ (reference sequence).

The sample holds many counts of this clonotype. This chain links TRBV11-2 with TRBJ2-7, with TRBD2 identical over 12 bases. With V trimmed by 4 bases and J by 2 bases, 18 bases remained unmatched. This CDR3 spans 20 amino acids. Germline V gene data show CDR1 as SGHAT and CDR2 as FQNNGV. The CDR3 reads CASSSRPPGLAGWDAYEQYF. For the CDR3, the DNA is TGTGCCAGCAGCTCGAGGCCTCCGGGACTAGCGGGCTGGGATGCCTACGAGCAGTACTTC. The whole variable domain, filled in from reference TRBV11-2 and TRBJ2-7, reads EAGVAQSPRYKIIEKRQSVAFWCNPISGHATLYWYQQILGQGPKLLIQFQNNGVVDDSQLPKDRFSAERLKGVDSTLKIQPAKLEDSAVYLCASSSRPPGLAGWDAYEQYFGPGTRLTVT.

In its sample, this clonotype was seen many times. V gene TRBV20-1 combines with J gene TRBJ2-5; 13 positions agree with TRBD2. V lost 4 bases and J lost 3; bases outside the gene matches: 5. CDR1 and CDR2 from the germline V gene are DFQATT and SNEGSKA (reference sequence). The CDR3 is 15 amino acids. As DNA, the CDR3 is TGCAGTGCTATCGGGACTAGCGGGATTAAAGAGACCCAGTACTTC. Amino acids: CSAIGTSGIKETQYF.

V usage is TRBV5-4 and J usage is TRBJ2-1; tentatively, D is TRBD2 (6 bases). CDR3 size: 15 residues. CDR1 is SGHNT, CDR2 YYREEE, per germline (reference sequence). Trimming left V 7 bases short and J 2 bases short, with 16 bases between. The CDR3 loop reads CASLATGTPYNEQFF. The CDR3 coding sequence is TGTGCCAGCCTAGCAACCGGGACTCCCTACAATGAGCAGTTCTTC.

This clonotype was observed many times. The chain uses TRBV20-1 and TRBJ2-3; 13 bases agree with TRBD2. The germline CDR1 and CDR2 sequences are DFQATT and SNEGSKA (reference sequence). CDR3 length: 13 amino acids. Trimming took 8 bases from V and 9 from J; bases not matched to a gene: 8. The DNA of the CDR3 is TGCAGTTCAAGGACTAGCGGGAGTGGGACGCAGTATTTT. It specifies CSSRTSGSGTQYF.

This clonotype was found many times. CDR3 amino acids: CASLAGQETQYF. CDR3 DNA: TGTGCCAGCCTAGCGGGGCAAGAGACCCAGTACTTC. V is TRBV28 and J is TRBJ2-5, with 9 bases aligning to TRBD2. V trimming: 8 bases; J trimming: 2 bases; junction bases outside the gene matches: 0. This CDR3 region has 12 residues. Germline V gene lookup returns CDR1 MDHEN and CDR2 SYDVKM.

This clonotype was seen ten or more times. CDR3 in DNA: TGCAGTGCTAGAACTCAGGGGGCGTTCACTGAAGCTTTCTTT. It is translated as CSARTQGAFTEAFF. The chain carries TRBV20-1 and TRBJ1-1; 8 nucleotides align to TRBD1. The V gene end was trimmed by 2 bases and the J gene end by 4 bases; junction bases not matched to a gene: 6. CDR1 is DFQATT and CDR2 is SNEGSKA in the germline V gene (reference sequence). This CDR3 region has 14 residues.

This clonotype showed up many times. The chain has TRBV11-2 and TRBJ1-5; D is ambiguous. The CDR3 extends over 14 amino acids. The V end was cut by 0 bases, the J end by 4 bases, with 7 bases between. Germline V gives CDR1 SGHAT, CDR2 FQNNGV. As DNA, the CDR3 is TGTGCCAGCAGCTTAGAACCGGAAAATCAGCCCCAGCATTTT. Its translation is CASSLEPENQPQHF.